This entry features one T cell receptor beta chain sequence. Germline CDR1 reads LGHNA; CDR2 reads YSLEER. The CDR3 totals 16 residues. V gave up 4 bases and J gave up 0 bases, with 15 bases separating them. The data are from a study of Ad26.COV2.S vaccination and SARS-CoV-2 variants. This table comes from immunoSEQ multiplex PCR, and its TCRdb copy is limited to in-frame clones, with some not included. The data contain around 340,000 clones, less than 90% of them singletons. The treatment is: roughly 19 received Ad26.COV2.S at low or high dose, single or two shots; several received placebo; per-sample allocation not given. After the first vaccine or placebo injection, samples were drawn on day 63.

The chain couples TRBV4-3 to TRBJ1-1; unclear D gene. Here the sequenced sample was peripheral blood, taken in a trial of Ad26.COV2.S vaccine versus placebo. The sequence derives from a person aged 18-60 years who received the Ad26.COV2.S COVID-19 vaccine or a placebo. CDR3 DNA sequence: TGCGCCAGCAGCCTACAAGTTCAGGTGATGAACACTGAAGCTTTCTTT. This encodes CASSLQVQVMNTEAFF.